The sequence of this T cell receptor beta chain was determined in a study of blood T cell repertoires in COVID-19. About the study: Specimens from acute and convalescent COVID-19 originated in the United States, Italy and Spain. PBMCs, B-cell-depleted T cells, or T cells provided the cDNA or gDNA that made up the material.

Per the authors' pipeline: Using reference gene primer amplification, nucleated cell counts were estimated. TCRdb keeps only in-frame clones here, not all; method: immunoSEQ multiplex PCR. V, J and clone size were drawn from that table, and D and trimming were deduced from the DNA. The table includes 200,000 to 250,000 clones, more than 80% detected once. This CDR3 has 13 residues. V lost 5 bases and J 1 base, leaving 8 bases between the germline ends. The germline CDR1 and CDR2 sequences are SEHNR and FQNEAQ (reference sequence). The sequenced sample was PBMCs or T cells enriched from blood (not recorded which). The sequence came from a man aged 55 to 70 who had recovered from COVID-19. The rearrangement joins TRBV7-9 to TRBJ1-1; tentatively, D is TRBD1 (5 bases). CDR3 residues: CASSPTGNTEAFF. The CDR3 bases are TGTGCCAGCAGCCCCACAGGGAACACTGAAGCTTTCTTT.